Detailed here is one TCR beta chain. In the authors' workflow: Estimates of nucleated cell counts were drawn from the amplification of reference gene primers. Data came from immunoSEQ multiplex PCR; TCRdb stores just in-frame clones and leaves some out. The V and J calls and clone size come from that table; D and trimming were worked out from the DNA. The sample holds about 210,000 clones, 92% seen once. Germline V gene data show CDR1 as LNHDA and CDR2 as SQIVND (reference sequence). V shed 9 bases and J 5 bases; nucleotides not matched to a gene: 8. The CDR3 covers 13 residues. This specimen belongs to a study of blood T cell repertoires in COVID-19. The wider study: The United States, Italy and Spain provided the acute and convalescent COVID-19 samples. Nucleic acid was either cDNA or gDNA, and it came from T cells, B-cell-depleted T cells, or PBMCs.

The J gene is TRBJ2-3, the V gene TRBV19; 7 bases fit TRBD2. Sequencing used peripheral blood. This TCR was sampled from a young man with acute or convalescent COVID-19. CDR3 nucleotide sequence: TGTGCCAGCATCAGCGGGGTTGGAGATACGCAGTATTTT. Protein sequence: CASISGVGDTQYF. The full variable domain, its missing parts supplied by reference TRBV19 and TRBJ2-3, is DGGITQSPKYLFRKEGQNVTLSCEQNLNHDAMYWYRQDPGQGLRLIYYSQIVNDFQKGDIAEGYSVSREKKESFPLTVTSAQKNPTAFYLCASISGVGDTQYFGPGTRLTVL.